The 10 T cell receptor beta chains below come from one sample, sequenced in a study of cytomegalovirus exposure and HLA in healthy donors. The PCR had 60 Vbeta and 13 Jbeta primers. Data came from immunoSEQ multiplex PCR; TCRdb stores just in-frame clones and leaves some out. The sample lists around 150,000 clones, approximately 85% occurring once. Input material: PBMCs. Receptor source: a girl aged 2 to 9 in good health and CMV-seropositive.

The chain joins TRBV11-2 to TRBJ1-1; D remains ambiguous. CDR3 size: 13 residues. Deletions cut 4 bases from V and 8 bases from J, with 14 bases between. Per germline, CDR1 SGHAT and CDR2 FQNNGV. CDR3 amino acids: CASSSAAAAEAFF. CDR3 nucleotide sequence: TGTGCCAGCAGCTCCGCCGCCGCGGCAGAAGCTTTCTTT.

This chain joins TRBV14 and TRBJ1-1, with D possibly matching TRBD1 (5 bases). The CDR3 has 13 residues. Trimming shortened V by 0 bases and J by 7 bases, and 9 bases separated the two germline ends. Germline-derived CDR1 and CDR2 are SGHDN and FVKESK. The CDR3 is CASSQERTSEAFF. The CDR3 DNA follows: TGTGCCAGCAGCCAAGAGCGGACAAGTGAAGCTTTCTTT.

The count of this clone is one. The chain employs TRBV9 and TRBJ1-5; D is possibly TRBD1 (5 bases). Germline CDR1 is SGDLS and CDR2 is YYNGEE. Trimming shortened V by 0 bases and J by 5 bases, and 12 bases separated the two germline ends. This CDR3 region has 15 residues. The CDR3 spells CASSVEGTKDQPQHF. CDR3 DNA sequence: TGTGCCAGCAGCGTAGAGGGGACTAAGGATCAGCCCCAGCATTTT. Complete variable domain (other parts from reference TRBV9 and TRBJ1-5): DSGVTQTPKHLITATGQRVTLRCSPRSGDLSVYWYQQSLDQGLQFLIQYYNGEERAKGNILERFSAQQFPDLHSELNLSSLELGDSALYFCASSVEGTKDQPQHFGDGTRLSIL.

The table lists this clone with a few counts. The rearrangement links TRBV2 to TRBJ2-2, with 7 bases that match TRBD1. Trimming took 9 bases from V and 5 from J; bases not matched to a gene: 12. The CDR3 length is 15 residues. From germline, CDR1 is SNHLY and CDR2 FYNNEI. As DNA, the CDR3 is TGTGCCAGTGTTAGGAGTCAACAGGGGACCGGGGAGCTGTTTTTT. Its protein product is CASVRSQQGTGELFF.

The chain combines TRBV30 with TRBJ1-3; 7 positions match TRBD1. This CDR3 contains 13 residues. Germline trimming cut 5 bases from V and 2 bases from J; bases unmatched to any gene: 3. Germline CDR1 GTSNPN, CDR2 SVGIG (reference sequence). In nucleotides, the CDR3 is TGTGCCTGGCCAGGGGGGCCTGGAAACACCATATATTTT. Translated, it gives CAWPGGPGNTIYF.

The CDR3 region is CASSLVGGRTETQYF. CDR3 coding DNA: TGTGCCAGCAGCTTAGTTGGAGGGAGGACGGAGACCCAGTACTTC. The chain carries TRBV7-9 and TRBJ2-5; D possibly corresponds to TRBD2 (6 bases). The CDR3 spans 15 residues. Germline CDR1 and CDR2: SEHNR and FQNEAQ (reference sequence). The V gene lost 1 base and the J gene lost 5 bases, with 14 bases spanning the gap.

Here the CDR3 reads CASSLGTGERKNTIYF. CDR3 bases: TGTGCCAGCAGCTTGGGGACAGGGGAAAGGAAAAACACCATATATTTT. The V call is TRBV5-4, the J call TRBJ1-3, with 9 bases fitting TRBD1. The CDR3 sequence is 16 residues long. V gave up 0 bases and J gave up 6 bases; unmatched junction bases: 7. The germline gives CDR1 SGHNT, CDR2 YYREEE (reference sequence).

This clone was detected only a few times. The chain recombines TRBV14 with TRBJ2-3, with D possibly being TRBD2 (5 bases). Germline V lookup: CDR1 SGHDN, CDR2 FVKESK. The length of the CDR3 is 13 residues. Trimming left V 1 base short and J 8 bases short, with 10 bases between. CDR3 bases: TGTGCCAGCAGCCAAGTTGGTCTAGCTACGCAGTATTTT. It encodes CASSQVGLATQYF.

This clone was picked up one time. Germline is not matched at one junction end, which may reflect a read error. The chain couples TRBV7-9 to TRBJ2-3, with 9 bases identical to TRBD1. From germline, CDR1 is SEHNR and CDR2 FQNEAQ (reference sequence). The CDR3 is made up of 16 amino acids. CDR3 region: CSSSFIQGARTDTQYF. The CDR3 coding sequence is TGTTCCAGCAGCTTCATACAGGGGGCTCGCACAGATACGCAGTATTTT. Full variable domain (rest looked up from reference TRBV7-9 and TRBJ2-3): DTGVSQNPRHKITKRGQNVTFRCDPISEHNRLYWYRQTLGQGPEFLTYFQNEAQLEKSRLLSDRFSAERPKGSFSTLEIQRTEQGDSAMYLCSSSFIQGARTDTQYFGPGTRLTVL.

CDR3 DNA: TGTGCCAGCAGTAGATCTAGGGATACGCAGTATTTT. Translating it yields CASSRSRDTQYF. The gene calls are TRBV25-1 and TRBJ2-3; D unclear. The V end lost 5 bases, the J end lost 6 bases, and 9 bases lay between the germline ends. CDR1 is MGHDK and CDR2 is SYGVNS in the germline V gene. This CDR3 comprises 12 residues.